These 2 T cell receptor beta chains were sequenced from one sample in a study of CD8+CD57+ T cells in acquired aplastic anemia. TCR beta VDJ and CDR3 profiling used genomic DNA as template. TCRdb reprocessed the reads with MiXCR, giving one entry per CDR3 protein. The sample has approximately 220,000 distinct CDR3 sequences; more than 45% are singletons. By flow cytometry, patients selected for sequencing had shown an expansion of CD8+CD57+ cells. Specimen: sorted CD4+, CD8+, or CD8+CD57+ T cells (not recorded which) from PBMCs. The receptors stem from a human donor with aplastic anemia.

Concerning this clonotype: At one end the junction does not follow the germline gene, possibly because of a read error. The genes are TRBV2 and TRBJ1-2; D unclear. Germline CDR1 reads SNHLY; CDR2 reads FYNNEI. This CDR3 comprises 11 residues. The CDR3 DNA sequence: TGCGCCAGCCTTAGGGAACATGGCTACACCTTC. Protein sequence: CASLREHGYTF.

The V and J genes are TRBV2 and TRBJ1-2, with D perhaps TRBD1 (6 bases). The CDR3 has 18 amino acids. The ends were cut back, 5 bases at V and 1 base at J, with 23 bases in the middle. Germline V gives CDR1 SNHLY, CDR2 FYNNEI. The CDR3 spells CASSYTGIGGTINYGYTF. Here the CDR3 DNA reads TGTGCCAGCAGTTACACAGGGATCGGCGGGACAATTAACTATGGCTACACCTTC.